The subject of this entry is one TCR beta chain. The data stem from a study of circulating CD8 cells and anti-PD-1 response in melanoma. The CDR3 is 14 amino acids. CDR1 is SNHLY and CDR2 is FYNNEI in the germline V gene. The ends were cut back, 7 bases at V and 2 bases at J, with 13 bases in the middle. TCR libraries were prepared from 15 ng of total RNA with the QIAseq Immune Repertoire TCR panel. From the reads, TCRdb called clonotypes with MiXCR, one entry per CDR3 protein. The sample holds some 520 distinct CDR3 sequences, about 9.4% seen once. From live CD3+CD8+TCRalphabeta+ cells, four PD-1 and/or TIGIT subsets were sorted.

The TCR originated in a human donor with melanoma. The V gene is TRBV2, the J gene TRBJ2-3, with a possible D match to TRBD2 (6 bases). Sequencing used CD8+ T cells from PBMCs, obtained at baseline or after one month of anti-PD-1 therapy (not recorded which). CDR3 loop: CASTEGMITDTQYF. CDR3 DNA: TGTGCCAGCACGGAGGGGATGATCACAGATACGCAGTATTTT. The variable domain in full, completed from reference TRBV2 and TRBJ2-3, reads EPEVTQTPSHQVTQMGQEVILRCVPISNHLYFYWYRQILGQKVEFLVSFYNNEISEKSEIFDDQFSVERPDGSNFTLKIRSTKLEDSAMYFCASTEGMITDTQYFGPGTRLTVL.